This T cell receptor (beta chain) was obtained from a study of blood T cell repertoires in COVID-19. Study summary: Sites in the United States, Italy and Spain provided acute and convalescent COVID-19 samples. T cells, B-cell-depleted T cells, or PBMCs supplied cDNA or gDNA.

The table came from immunoSEQ multiplex PCR; TCRdb's copy has only in-frame clones and leaves some out. The data hold tens of thousands of clones, with about four fifths observed a single time. The V gene's germline CDR1 is SGDLS and CDR2 YYNGEE. The CDR3 is made up of 14 amino acids. Unmatched junction bases numbered 5, after V lost 3 bases and J lost 5 bases. The chain combines TRBV9 with TRBJ2-5; TRBD1 aligns across 9 bases. The material sequenced was peripheral blood. The sequence was collected from a human donor in a cohort sampled during active or convalescent COVID-19. DNA of the CDR3: TGTGCCAGCAGCGCCGGGACAGGGAGGGAGACCCAGTACTTC. Protein product: CASSAGTGRETQYF.